This T cell receptor (beta chain) was profiled in a study of technical replicates of blood from a few donors. The table came from immunoSEQ multiplex PCR; TCRdb's copy has only in-frame clones and leaves some out. This table holds 76,000 or so clones, roughly nine tenths found once. Sequenced: T cells isolated from PBMCs. This TCR was recovered from a human donor in good health.

CDR3: CASSFLRVAGELFF. CDR3 nucleotides: TGTGCCAGCAGCTTCCTCAGGGTTGCCGGGGAGCTGTTTTTT. J is TRBJ2-2 and V is TRBV5-6; the D gene is possibly TRBD1 (5 bases). V dropped 2 bases and J dropped 6 bases, with 11 bases sitting between them. Germline CDR1 is SGHDT and CDR2 is YYEEEE. The CDR3 length is 14 residues.